This TCR beta chain is from a study of blood T cell repertoires in COVID-19. In the study overall: T cells, B-cell-depleted T cells, or PBMCs supplied cDNA or gDNA.

The V segment lost 4 bases and the J segment 7 bases; nucleotides outside the gene matches: 2. This CDR3 has 13 residues. Germline CDR1 is SGHAT and CDR2 is FQDESV (reference sequence). Participant ages covered about 18 to 95 years across 25 or so US areas. Cohort allocation depended upon clinical history that participants reported. Original processing notes: It was from reference gene primer amplification that nucleated cell counts were estimated. Profiled with immunoSEQ multiplex PCR; TCRdb holds only in-frame clones, not every one. The V and J calls and clone size were taken over from that table, and D and trimming were inferred from the DNA. The data contain around 200,000 clones, roughly 88% of them singletons.

Sequences were obtained from PBMCs or T cells enriched from blood (not recorded which). The TCR was taken from a man aged 35-49 years with acute COVID-19. This chain links TRBV11-1 with TRBJ2-4; TRBD1 matches at 9 bases. The CDR3 DNA reads as TGTGCCAGCAGCTCCGGGACAGGGAACATTCAGTACTTC. The encoded protein is CASSSGTGNIQYF.